This T cell receptor beta chain derives from a study of breast tumors, draining lymph nodes, adjacent tissues. This clonotype was observed at least ten times. Its antigen remains unknown. The study's findings and limits: Tumors had less TCR diversity than lymph nodes, more than nontumor tissue.

TCRdb used MiXCR to reprocess the multiplex PCR reads, holding one entry per CDR3 protein. The sample includes under 110,000 distinct CDR3 sequences, about 31% of them seen just once. Trimming took 0 bases from V and 8 from J; bases not matched to a gene: 9. In germline, CDR1 is LNHNV, CDR2 YYDKDF (reference sequence). CDR3 length equals 15 residues. Breast cancer patients provided tissue from their axillary draining lymph nodes. This receptor was taken from a female donor with breast cancer. Some clones in this sample may be carry-over from other donors' samples. The rearrangement links TRBV15 to TRBJ1-2; 7 positions match TRBD1. The sample taken for sequencing was axillary lymph node tissue. As DNA, the CDR3 is TGTGCCACCAGCAGAGAACCTACAGGGGTATCGGGCTACACCTTC. It codes for CATSREPTGVSGYTF.